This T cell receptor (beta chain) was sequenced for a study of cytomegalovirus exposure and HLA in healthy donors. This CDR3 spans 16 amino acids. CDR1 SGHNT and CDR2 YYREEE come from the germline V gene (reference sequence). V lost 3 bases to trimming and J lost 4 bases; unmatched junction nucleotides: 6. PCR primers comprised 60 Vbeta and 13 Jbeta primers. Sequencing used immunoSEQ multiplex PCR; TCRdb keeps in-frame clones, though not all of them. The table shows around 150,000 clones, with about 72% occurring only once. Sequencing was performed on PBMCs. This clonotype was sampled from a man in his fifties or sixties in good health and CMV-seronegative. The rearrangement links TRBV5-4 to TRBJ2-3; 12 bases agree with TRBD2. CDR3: CASSSSGGAISDTQYF. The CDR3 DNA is TGTGCCAGCAGCTCTAGCGGGGGGGCAATTTCAGATACGCAGTATTTT.